The rows below give T cell receptor beta chains drawn from one sample of a study of T cell responses to AZD1222 COVID-19 vaccine. This table comes from immunoSEQ multiplex PCR, and its TCRdb copy is limited to in-frame clones, with some not included. The profile shows 110,000 to 150,000 clones, approximately 93% of them singletons. Sequencing used peripheral blood, obtained on day 0 of AZD1222 vaccination. The receptor set was obtained from an adult in good health. Both conserved end residues are part of each CDR3.

v_gene,j_gene,CDR3aa
TRBV27,TRBJ2-1,CASSPGTGNEQFF
TRBV4-1,TRBJ1-2,CASSQDRDRGGYGYTF
TRBV5-4,TRBJ2-7,CASSLLSYEQYF
TRBV24-1,TRBJ1-1,CASCLNPLGTEAFF
TRBV5-4,TRBJ2-2,CASSLEYTGELFF
TRBV2,TRBJ2-7,CASSPSSGRYAEQYF
TRBV5-1,TRBJ2-5,CASSLPGAGEETQYF
TRBV25-1,TRBJ2-7,CASSGWTGDYEQYF
TRBV30,TRBJ1-5,CAWSAGTVNQPQHF
TRBV27,TRBJ1-2,CASKPQGRARNYGYTF
TRBV19,TRBJ2-7,CASSSQAGNEQYF
TRBV5-1,TRBJ2-5,CASSGTSGGQETQYF
TRBV29-1,TRBJ1-5,CSVGEGVLQPQHF
TRBV2,TRBJ1-2,CASSEDRDYGYTF
TRBV11-1,TRBJ1-5,CASSLELFAPQHF
TRBV19,TRBJ2-7,CASSKDSVTYEQYF
TRBV6-6,TRBJ1-1,CASSYGWTGPTEAFF
TRBV9,TRBJ2-7,CASSEASGPYEQYF
TRBV7-9,TRBJ2-1,CASSTTSGGSYNEQFF
TRBV7-9,TRBJ1-1,CASSFKYTEAFF
TRBV21-1,TRBJ1-1,CASSKEGDRGSNTEAFF
TRBV5-8,TRBJ2-1,CASSTDGLSYNEQFF
TRBV3-1/TRBV3-2,TRBJ1-2,CASSQLLQGARGYTF
TRBV5-1,TRBJ2-7,CASSLGLLAGEQYF
TRBV2,TRBJ2-7,CASSEGLAGYEQYF
TRBV5-5,TRBJ2-5,CASSYHRGQETQYF
TRBV5-4,TRBJ2-1,CASSLYYNEQFF
TRBV5-1,TRBJ2-1,CASSPGLSSYNEQFF
TRBV11-2,TRBJ1-2,CASSPTELYGYTF
TRBV27,TRBJ1-4,CASSLGGLDEKLFF
TRBV2,TRBJ2-5,CASSELREGGTQYF
TRBV30,TRBJ2-5,CAWSVMSQGGETQYF
TRBV28,TRBJ2-3,CASKRQGSTDTQYF